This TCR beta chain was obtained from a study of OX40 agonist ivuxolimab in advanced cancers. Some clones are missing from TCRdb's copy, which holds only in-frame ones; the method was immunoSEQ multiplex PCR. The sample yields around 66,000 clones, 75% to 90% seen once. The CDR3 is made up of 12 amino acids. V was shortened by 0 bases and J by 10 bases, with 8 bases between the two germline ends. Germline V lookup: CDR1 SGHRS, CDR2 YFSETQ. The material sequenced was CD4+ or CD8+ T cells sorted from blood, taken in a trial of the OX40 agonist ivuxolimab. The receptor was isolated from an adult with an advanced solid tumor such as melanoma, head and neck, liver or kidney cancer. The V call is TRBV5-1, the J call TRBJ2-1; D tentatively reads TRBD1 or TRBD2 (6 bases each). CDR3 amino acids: CASSLVGGEQFF. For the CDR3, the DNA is TGCGCCAGCAGCTTGGTGGGGGGCGAGCAGTTCTTC.